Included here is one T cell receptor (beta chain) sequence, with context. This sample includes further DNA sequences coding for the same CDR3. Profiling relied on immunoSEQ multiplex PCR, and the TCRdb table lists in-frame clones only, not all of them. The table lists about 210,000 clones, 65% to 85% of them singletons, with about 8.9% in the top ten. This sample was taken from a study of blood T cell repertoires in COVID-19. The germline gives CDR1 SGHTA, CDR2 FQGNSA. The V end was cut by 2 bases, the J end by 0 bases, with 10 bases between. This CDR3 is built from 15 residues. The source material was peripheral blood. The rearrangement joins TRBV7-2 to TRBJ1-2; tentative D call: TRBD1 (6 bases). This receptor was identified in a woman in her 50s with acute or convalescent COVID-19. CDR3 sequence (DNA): TGTGCCAGCAGCTTACAACAGGGAGCTAACTATGGCTACACCTTC. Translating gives CASSLQQGANYGYTF.